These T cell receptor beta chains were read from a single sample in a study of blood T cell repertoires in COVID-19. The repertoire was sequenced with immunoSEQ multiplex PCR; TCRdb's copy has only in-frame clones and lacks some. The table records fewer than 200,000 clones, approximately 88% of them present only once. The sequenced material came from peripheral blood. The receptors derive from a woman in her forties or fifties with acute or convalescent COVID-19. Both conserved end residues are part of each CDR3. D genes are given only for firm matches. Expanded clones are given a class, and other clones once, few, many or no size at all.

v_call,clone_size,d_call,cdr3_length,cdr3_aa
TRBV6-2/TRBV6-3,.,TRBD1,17,CASSPWTGPYSNQPQHF
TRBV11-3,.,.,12,CASSRMEDTQYF
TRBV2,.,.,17,CASSDRSRATDGETQYF
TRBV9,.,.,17,CASSVEGSGRGSEKLFF
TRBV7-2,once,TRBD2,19,CASSPPGTSGRMGTDTQYF
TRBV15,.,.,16,CATSRDPGSGNEKLFF
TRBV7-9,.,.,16,CASSLAEWRVIDGYTF
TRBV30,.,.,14,CAWSVVGTGYGYTF
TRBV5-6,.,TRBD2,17,CASTPGSTGGAWETQYF
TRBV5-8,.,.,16,CASSLTGTGSGNTIYF
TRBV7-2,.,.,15,CASSLDRSEYNEQFF